Reported below is one T cell receptor beta chain. This clone's antigen is unknown. Sequence at one end of the junction differs from germline and may be a read error. The germline V gene encodes CDR1 DFQATT and CDR2 SNEGSKA (reference sequence). Taken from cysteine to phenylalanine, the CDR3 has 13 residues. Only CDR3 DNA remains: 39 bases, in frame from the first base. The sample belongs to a study of metastatic and nonmetastatic thyroid tumors (dated by TCRdb to about 2020). About the full investigation: For patients with malignant and with benign thyroid disease, the researchers compared repertoires between peripheral blood samples and tumor or nodule tissue samples.

The protocol used for the library was PCR. For sequencing, an Illumina HiSeq 4000 was employed. High-throughput sequencing was used to profile the TCR beta-chain CDR3 region of each patient. In the source study's methods: The researchers built a classifier to tell apart papillary thyroid cancer patients with distant metastasis, based on CDR3 differences among clinicopathological groups. To measure repertoire diversity the researchers used the Shannon index, while the Morisita-Horn index served to gauge how similar the tumor and blood repertoires were. The public reads were reanalyzed by TCRdb: fastp trimming at Q25, MiXCR alignment, in-frame beta chains only. In this record, the V and J calls reflect TCRdb's handling and not the investigators' own analysis. In this sample the table shows roughly 65,000 clones, more than 13% of which occur a single time. About 7% of the sample comes from the top ten.

What the study reported, not specific to this receptor: In both blood and tumor samples, malignant tumors were reported to have significantly higher TCR beta diversity than benign nodules.

No treatment had been received by any patient before thyroid surgery. Using T-cell receptor beta sequencing, the researchers looked back retrospectively at clinical samples from patients, gathered between the early 2010s and the late 2010s. The receptor's source is a male donor with papillary thyroid cancer or a benign thyroid nodule (not recorded which). Some clones in this sample may be carry-over from other donors' samples. This receptor chain uses TRBV20-1 and TRBJ2-3; the best D guess is TRBD2, with 5 bases matching. Sequencing was carried out using blood. CDR3 protein: CSDPFSGTDTKYF. The nucleotide sequence reads as follows: TGCAGTGACCCTTTTTCGGGAACGGATACGAAGTATTTT.